Shown below are 29 T cell receptor beta chains from a single sample sequenced in a study of blood T cell repertoires in COVID-19. Only in-frame clones appear in the TCRdb table, and some are missing; sequencing was by immunoSEQ multiplex PCR. The top ten clones hold about 1.8% of a sample with roughly 140,000 clones, over 70% of them seen once. Sequences were obtained from peripheral blood. The source of these receptors is a woman aged 45 to 65 with acute or convalescent COVID-19.

The chain combines TRBV4-1 with TRBJ2-5, with 7 bases fitting TRBD2. Trimming removed 4 bases from V and 2 bases from J; junction bases left unmatched: 10. Germline CDR1 and CDR2: MGHRA and YSYEKL. This CDR3 region has 16 residues. The CDR3 bases are TGCGCCAGCAGCCTCCAAGGGCGGGGGAGGCAAGAGACCCAGTACTTC. Amino acids: CASSLQGRGRQETQYF.

The gene calls are TRBV28 and TRBJ1-2, with D possibly TRBD1 on 5 matching bases. This CDR3 comprises 14 residues. V dropped 4 bases and J dropped 3 bases, with 12 bases sitting between them. The germline gives CDR1 MDHEN, CDR2 SYDVKM. The CDR3: CASSYLTRDYGYTF. CDR3 bases: TGTGCCAGCAGTTACTTGACCAGGGACTATGGCTACACCTTC.

This clone was seen once. The chain joins TRBV27 to TRBJ1-4; a possible D gene is TRBD1 (5 bases). Germline assignment: CDR1 MNHEY and CDR2 SMNVEV (reference sequence). The CDR3 is 13 residues long. Between the trimmed V and J ends, which lost 6 bases and 2 bases, there was a span of 7 bases. CDR3 nucleotide sequence: TGTGCCAGCAGCCGACAGACTAATGAAAAACTGTTTTTT. Amino acid sequence: CASSRQTNEKLFF.

A single count supports this clone. For the CDR3, the DNA is TGCGCCAGCAGCCCCTTCGGACTCATGAACACTGAAGCTTTCTTT. Translating gives CASSPFGLMNTEAFF. V gene TRBV4-1 combines with J gene TRBJ1-1; the D is unclear. The V end was cut by 4 bases, the J end by 0 bases, with 12 bases between. CDR3 length: 15 amino acids. Germline V gene sequence: CDR1 MGHRA, CDR2 YSYEKL.

The rearrangement links TRBV10-3 to TRBJ2-2, with TRBD1 matching 9 bases. This CDR3 is built from 14 residues. The V gene end was trimmed by 5 bases and the J gene end by 6 bases; junction bases not matched to a gene: 4. Germline V gene lookup returns CDR1 ENHRY and CDR2 SYGVKD. The CDR3 protein is CAISPGTGSGELFF. CDR3 in DNA: TGTGCCATCAGTCCCGGGACAGGGTCCGGGGAGCTGTTTTTT.

The chain joins TRBV7-9 to TRBJ1-2, with unresolved D. Germline V gene sequence: CDR1 SEHNR, CDR2 FQNEAQ (reference sequence). V was trimmed by 1 base and J by 4 bases, leaving 16 bases between them. The CDR3 is 16 residues long. The CDR3 region has the DNA TGTGCCAGCAGCTTAGAAGGTTCAGTTCCAGGCTATGGCTACACCTTC. Protein sequence: CASSLEGSVPGYGYTF.

V and J are TRBV18 and TRBJ2-5; the match to TRBD1 covers 7 bases. Germline CDR1 reads KGHSH; CDR2 reads LQKENI. Losses at the gene ends were 5 bases for V and 1 base for J; bases not matched to a gene: 7. The CDR3 has 15 residues. Written as DNA, the CDR3 is TGTGCCAGCTCATCCGAAGACAGGGTCCAAGAGACCCAGTACTTC. Its protein product is CASSSEDRVQETQYF.

The rearrangement links TRBV30 to TRBJ2-1, with D hard to call. This CDR3 is 12 amino acids long. Germline CDR1 and CDR2: GTSNPN and SVGIG (reference sequence). With 1 base removed from V and 2 bases from J, the gap between germline ends came to 3 bases. DNA for the CDR3: TGTGCCTGGAGTGGGCCCTACAATGAGCAGTTCTTC. This gives the protein CAWSGPYNEQFF.

The V and J genes are TRBV29-1 and TRBJ1-2, with no clear D. Germline V gene data show CDR1 as SQVTM and CDR2 as ANQGSEA. V dropped 0 bases and J dropped 4 bases, with 12 bases sitting between them. CDR3 length equals 14 residues. The CDR3 is CSVEDSPFIYGYTF. The CDR3 bases are TGCAGCGTTGAAGATAGCCCTTTTATCTATGGCTACACCTTC.

This clone was observed a single time. J is TRBJ1-2 and V is TRBV2; the match to TRBD1 covers 8 bases. This CDR3 comprises 17 residues. Germline V gene lookup returns CDR1 SNHLY and CDR2 FYNNEI. V lost 4 bases, J lost 3 bases, and 13 bases stayed unmatched. The CDR3 nucleotides are TGTGCCAGCAGTGTTGGACAGGGTGTCTTTGATGACTATGGCTACACCTTC. This sequence encodes CASSVGQGVFDDYGYTF.

V gene TRBV6-1 combines with J gene TRBJ1-3, with a tentative D call TRBD1 (5 bases). Trimming shortened V by 4 bases and J by 0 bases, and 16 bases separated the two germline ends. From germline, CDR1 is MNHNS and CDR2 SASEGT. This CDR3 spans 17 amino acids. The DNA of the CDR3 is TGTGCCAGCAGTGCAGGGTTTGAGAACTACTCTGGAAACACCATATATTTT. It encodes CASSAGFENYSGNTIYF.

V gene TRBV29-1 combines with J gene TRBJ2-6, with 8 bases that match TRBD1. V lost 8 bases to trimming and J lost 0 bases; unmatched junction nucleotides: 9. The CDR3 is 16 residues long. CDR1 SQVTM and CDR2 ANQGSEA come from the germline V gene. Written as DNA, the CDR3 is TGCAGCATCCCCGGACAGGGAACCTCTGGGGCCAACGTCCTGACTTTC. It specifies CSIPGQGTSGANVLTF.

This rearrangement joins TRBV6-6 to TRBJ1-4, with D perhaps matching TRBD1 (5 bases). CDR3 length: 16 amino acids. Germline lookup yields CDR1 MNHNY and CDR2 SVGAGI (reference sequence). V gave up 7 bases and J gave up 0 bases, with 15 bases separating them. The CDR3 here is CASILVAGATNEKLFF. The CDR3 coding sequence is TGTGCCAGCATCTTGGTTGCGGGGGCAACTAATGAAAAACTGTTTTTT.

This CDR3 reads CASSMGLAGGLYEQYF. DNA for the CDR3: TGTGCCAGTAGTATGGGGCTAGCGGGAGGTCTCTACGAGCAGTACTTC. The chain links TRBV19 to TRBJ2-7; TRBD2 matches at 11 bases. Trimming took 3 bases from V and 3 from J; bases not matched to a gene: 7. Germline V gives CDR1 LNHDA, CDR2 SQIVND (reference sequence). The CDR3 covers 16 residues.

The V and J genes are TRBV27 and TRBJ1-6; D unresolved. Germline values: CDR1 MNHEY, CDR2 SMNVEV (reference sequence). This CDR3 spans 15 amino acids. V lost 7 bases to trimming and J lost 7 bases, with 17 bases between them. The CDR3 region has the DNA TGTGCCAGCAATCACCCCGGAGGTGGAAATTCACCCCTCCACTTT. This gives the protein CASNHPGGGNSPLHF.

The chain combines TRBV14 with TRBJ1-2; perhaps TRBD1 as D (5 bases). Looked up from germline, CDR1 is SGHDN and CDR2 is FVKESK. Deletions cut 4 bases from V and 5 bases from J, with 14 bases between. The CDR3 contains 14 residues. CDR3 coding DNA: TGTGCCAGCAGCCTAGGGACTTCCCAATATGGCTACACCTTC. It encodes CASSLGTSQYGYTF.

This clone was counted between two and nine times. The J gene is TRBJ1-5, the V gene TRBV19, with 10 bases matching TRBD1. The germline V gene encodes CDR1 LNHDA and CDR2 SQIVND (reference sequence). The V gene end was trimmed by 8 bases and the J gene end by 2 bases; junction bases not matched to a gene: 9. The CDR3 loop spans 16 amino acids. The DNA of the CDR3 is TGTGCCAGTTCTCAGGGACAGGGGAGAGGCAATCAGCCCCAGCATTTT. Amino acids: CASSQGQGRGNQPQHF.

The V call is TRBV11-2, the J call TRBJ1-1; D remains unclear. CDR1 and CDR2 (germline): SGHAT, FQNNGV. This CDR3 is 14 amino acids long. Trimming stripped 1 base from V and 1 base from J, with 7 bases between. The CDR3 DNA follows: TGTGCCAGCAGCTTAGCTTACACGAACACTGAAGCTTTCTTT. Amino acid sequence: CASSLAYTNTEAFF.

V usage is TRBV6-5 and J usage is TRBJ2-1, with TRBD1 identical over 9 bases. Germline V gene sequence: CDR1 MNHEY, CDR2 SVGAGI. The CDR3 sequence is 14 residues long. V gave up 2 bases and J gave up 10 bases; unmatched junction bases: 6. DNA of the CDR3: TGTGCCAGCAGTTACGCACAGGGGGCACGCGAGCAGTTCTTC. This sequence encodes CASSYAQGAREQFF.

Note on this clone: The germline gene is not matched at one end of the junction; a read error may be the cause. The chain uses TRBV6-2 or TRBV6-3 and TRBJ2-7, with D maybe TRBD2 (5 bases). The V gene's germline CDR1 is MNHEY and CDR2 SVGEGT. The CDR3 is 13 residues long. In nucleotides, the CDR3 is TGTGCCAGCAGTCCCCCCTGGCGAGCGGATTCCTTCTTC. Amino acids: CASSPPWRADSFF.

The chain links TRBV6-4 to TRBJ2-3; 7 bases are shared with TRBD1. The germline CDR1 and CDR2 sequences are MRHNA and SNTAGT. V shed 4 bases, J shed 5 bases, and the junction held 6 bases outside the gene matches. This CDR3 spans 14 amino acids. The CDR3 DNA reads TGTGCCAGCAGTGGGGTCCCAGGGGGAGATACGCAGTATTTT. It yields the protein CASSGVPGGDTQYF.

The rearrangement uses TRBV19 and TRBJ2-7, with 11 bases aligning to TRBD1. V trimming: 3 bases; J trimming: 0 bases; junction bases outside the gene matches: 7. The V gene's germline CDR1 is LNHDA and CDR2 SQIVND (reference sequence). The CDR3 has 17 amino acids. As DNA, the CDR3 is TGTGCCAGTAGTATGAGAAGGGGGACAGGGGGCTCCTACGAGCAGTACTTC. It encodes CASSMRRGTGGSYEQYF. The full variable domain, rest sourced from reference TRBV19 and TRBJ2-7, is DGGITQSPKYLFRKEGQNVTLSCEQNLNHDAMYWYRQDPGQGLRLIYYSQIVNDFQKGDIAEGYSVSREKKESFPLTVTSAQKNPTAFYLCASSMRRGTGGSYEQYFGPGTRLTVT.

The chain is built from TRBV5-5 and TRBJ1-1, with 10 positions matching TRBD1. V shed 5 bases, J shed 6 bases, and the junction held 10 bases outside the gene matches. Germline V lookup: CDR1 SGHKS, CDR2 YYEKEE (reference sequence). This CDR3 region has 15 residues. Here the CDR3 DNA reads TGTGCCAGCAGTGTGACCGGAGGGACAGGGGCTGAAGCTTTCTTT. Translated, it gives CASSVTGGTGAEAFF.

CDR3 coding DNA: TGTGCTAGTGCCCGGGACAGTGCGTACCAAGAGACCCAGTACTTC. Residues: CASARDSAYQETQYF. The chain is built from TRBV12-5 and TRBJ2-5; 7 positions match TRBD1. The CDR3 totals 15 residues. CDR1 is LGHNT and CDR2 is FRNRAP in the germline V gene. Trimming cost V 7 bases and J 0 bases; bases outside gene matches: 8.

This chain connects TRBV6-5 to TRBJ1-3; D remains unclear. V was cut by 7 bases and J by 8 bases, with 18 bases left in between. This CDR3 region has 14 residues. CDR1 is MNHEY, CDR2 SVGAGI, per germline. CDR3 coding DNA: TGTGCCAGCAAGACGGACGGGAGCGTGGACACCATATATTTT. This encodes CASKTDGSVDTIYF.

The chain has TRBV3-1 (or the pseudogene TRBV3-2) and TRBJ1-1; D is unclear. CDR3 length: 13 amino acids. V dropped 0 bases and J dropped 3 bases, with 5 bases sitting between them. Germline-derived CDR1 and CDR2 are LGHDT and YNNKEL (reference sequence). The CDR3 spells CASSQDSYTEAFF. For the CDR3, the DNA is TGTGCCAGCAGCCAAGACTCGTACACTGAAGCTTTCTTT.

The chain employs TRBV11-2 and TRBJ1-6; 9 nucleotides agree with TRBD1. CDR1 and CDR2 (germline): SGHAT, FQNNGV. V was clipped by 5 bases and J by 7 bases; unmatched bases: 9. The CDR3 is made up of 16 amino acids. The CDR3 protein is CASSPGQGLRNSPLHF. DNA for the CDR3: TGTGCCAGCAGCCCGGGACAGGGCCTTCGAAATTCACCCCTCCACTTT.

The rearrangement uses TRBV20-1 and TRBJ1-1, with no clear D. CDR3 length: 14 amino acids. V was shortened by 3 bases and J by 1 base, with 12 bases between the two germline ends. Germline CDR1 and CDR2: DFQATT and SNEGSKA (reference sequence). This CDR3 reads CSASTPRRNTEAFF. The CDR3 nucleotides are TGCAGTGCTAGTACCCCGCGAAGGAACACTGAAGCTTTCTTT.

The CDR3: CASSSWEGYTEAFF. In DNA form, the CDR3 reads TGTGCCAGCAGCTCGTGGGAGGGGTACACTGAAGCTTTCTTT. V gene TRBV5-4 combines with J gene TRBJ1-1; a weak D match, TRBD1 (5 bases). Germline loops: CDR1 SGHNT, CDR2 YYREEE (reference sequence). The length of the CDR3 is 14 residues. Trimming took 3 bases from V and 3 from J, leaving 12 bases between them.